This T cell receptor (beta chain) comes out of a study of blood T cell repertoires in COVID-19. Overall study context: COVID-19 samples from acute and convalescent phases originated in the United States, Italy and Spain. PBMCs, B-cell-depleted T cells, or T cells were the source of the cDNA or gDNA that made up the material.

This CDR3 is 16 amino acids long. Germline CDR1 and CDR2: MNHNY and SVGAGI (reference sequence). Deletions cut 4 bases from V and 0 bases from J, with 15 bases between. The authors' processing: Amplification of reference gene primers was used by the study to estimate nucleated cell counts. Sequenced by immunoSEQ multiplex PCR; TCRdb stores in-frame clones only, minus some. That table supplies the V and J calls and clone size; D and trimming were determined from the DNA. The profile covers 200,000 to 250,000 clones, with approximately 83% appearing a single time and 1.5% to 2% taken by the ten largest.

The V call is TRBV6-6, the J call TRBJ1-2; D perhaps matches TRBD1 (5 bases). The specimen sequenced was peripheral blood. The TCR sequence derives from a man aged 25 to 45 who had recovered from COVID-19. CDR3 DNA: TGTGCCAGCAGTTCCGGGGGACTCCTGACTAACTATGGCTACACCTTC. Protein product: CASSSGGLLTNYGYTF.